Each of the 21 T cell receptor beta chains below was sequenced from the same sample in a study of blood T cell repertoires in COVID-19. Clones were sequenced by immunoSEQ multiplex PCR, and TCRdb holds only the in-frame ones, with some missing. This table holds tens of thousands of clones, roughly 68% found once. Material for sequencing was peripheral blood. These receptors were collected from a woman aged 80 or over with acute or convalescent COVID-19.

The V call is TRBV28, the J call TRBJ2-3, with 7 bases matching TRBD1. This CDR3 is 16 amino acids long. The V segment lost 4 bases and the J segment 3 bases; nucleotides outside the gene matches: 10. Germline V gene sequence: CDR1 MDHEN, CDR2 SYDVKM. DNA of the CDR3: TGTGCCAGCAGTTCCTCTGGACAGGCGGAGACAGATACGCAGTATTTT. Its translation is CASSSSGQAETDTQYF.

V and J are TRBV7-3 and TRBJ2-1; D not resolved. The germline CDR1 and CDR2 sequences are SGHTA and FQGTGA. Trimming shortened V by 6 bases and J by 4 bases, and 16 bases separated the two germline ends. The CDR3 loop spans 15 amino acids. The CDR3 region is CASSRTRQTYNEQFF. CDR3 nucleotide sequence: TGTGCCAGCAGTCGCACCCGCCAAACATACAATGAGCAGTTCTTC.

The chain uses TRBV21-1 and TRBJ1-1. TRBV21-1 is assigned pseudogene status. This CDR3 has 13 amino acids. The CDR3 loop is CASSGRTGTEAFF. DNA of the CDR3: TGTGCCAGCAGCGGTCGGACGGGGACTGAAGCTTTCTTT.

The J gene is TRBJ1-2, the V gene TRBV6-4, with a possible D match to TRBD1 (5 bases). CDR3 size: 14 residues. The germline gives CDR1 MRHNA, CDR2 SNTAGT. The V end was cut by 0 bases, the J end by 3 bases, with 8 bases between. The CDR3 protein is CASSDSGGDYGYTF. CDR3 in DNA: TGTGCCAGCAGTGACTCCGGGGGGGACTATGGCTACACCTTC.

The V and J genes are TRBV4-3 and TRBJ2-1; possibly TRBD2 for D (5 bases). CDR1 is LGHNA and CDR2 is YSLEER in the germline V gene. The CDR3 extends over 17 amino acids. With 3 bases removed from V and 1 base from J, the gap between germline ends came to 16 bases. The CDR3 region is CASSQPEAEGSYNEQFF. As DNA, the CDR3 is TGCGCCAGCAGCCAGCCCGAAGCCGAGGGATCCTACAATGAGCAGTTCTTC.

The rearrangement uses TRBV6-2 or TRBV6-3 and TRBJ1-1, with TRBD1 identical over 8 bases. CDR1 MNHEY and CDR2 SVGEGT come from the germline V gene. Losses at the gene ends were 5 bases for V and 2 bases for J; bases not matched to a gene: 10. This CDR3 comprises 16 residues. The CDR3 DNA sequence: TGTGCCAGCAGTAAGGGGACAGGTGTGGACAACACTGAAGCTTTCTTT. Translating it yields CASSKGTGVDNTEAFF.

The chain couples TRBV14 to TRBJ2-1; 7 bases line up with TRBD1. CDR1 is SGHDN, CDR2 FVKESK, per germline. This CDR3 is 17 amino acids long. V trimming: 0 bases; J trimming: 8 bases; junction bases outside the gene matches: 13. DNA for the CDR3: TGTGCCAGCAGCCAAGAGAAACCTGAGACAGGGAGCGATGAGCAGTTCTTC. Translating it yields CASSQEKPETGSDEQFF.

V usage is TRBV6-5 and J usage is TRBJ1-1; weak D call: TRBD1 (5 bases). The germline CDR1 and CDR2 sequences are MNHEY and SVGAGI. This CDR3 has 14 residues. Trimming pared 3 bases from V and 3 bases from J, leaving 11 bases between. The CDR3 region has the DNA TGTGCCAGCAGTTATGCAGGGAGGGACACTGAAGCTTTCTTT. This codes for CASSYAGRDTEAFF.

Only a few counts were recorded for this clone. The chain recombines TRBV4-3 with TRBJ1-1, with 7 positions matching TRBD1. This CDR3 contains 15 residues. After removal of 1 base from V and 4 bases from J, the junction contained 6 bases not matched to a gene. Germline assignment: CDR1 LGHNA and CDR2 YSLEER. The CDR3 nucleotides are TGCGCCAGCAGCCAAGGAGGGGGCGCTCTCACTGAAGCTTTCTTT. Amino acids: CASSQGGGALTEAFF.

The chain employs TRBV5-4 and TRBJ2-1, with 10 bases aligning to TRBD1. Germline V gene sequence: CDR1 SGHNT, CDR2 YYREEE (reference sequence). This CDR3 spans 19 amino acids. The J segment lost 1 base and the V segment lost 4 bases, leaving 14 bases of the junction unmatched. The CDR3 protein is CASSPPGQGGPRSYNEQFF. The CDR3 coding sequence is TGTGCCAGCAGCCCCCCAGGACAGGGGGGACCCAGATCCTACAATGAGCAGTTCTTC.

J is TRBJ2-3 and V is TRBV5-1; D might be TRBD2 (5 bases). This CDR3 contains 16 residues. Trimming removed 4 bases at V and 2 bases at J, with 17 bases between. Germline values: CDR1 SGHRS, CDR2 YFSETQ. The CDR3 nucleotides read TGCGCCAGCAGCACCTCTAGCAGTAGGAACACAGATACGCAGTATTTT. It translates to CASSTSSSRNTDTQYF.

This clone was picked up a small number of times. The chain employs TRBV3-1 (or the pseudogene TRBV3-2) and TRBJ2-5; D might be TRBD1 (6 bases). CDR3 length: 15 amino acids. CDR1 LGHDT and CDR2 YNNKEL come from the germline V gene (reference sequence). The V gene lost 1 base and the J gene lost 5 bases, with 14 bases spanning the gap. CDR3 DNA sequence: TGTGCCAGCAGCCAAGCTGGGGGCCAGCGGGAGACCCAGTACTTC. Protein product: CASSQAGGQRETQYF.

The chain uses TRBV7-2 and TRBJ2-3; D might be TRBD2 (6 bases). V was pared by 4 bases and J by 0 bases, with 11 bases between. In germline, CDR1 is SGHTA, CDR2 FQGNSA. The CDR3 runs to 15 residues. The DNA for the CDR3 is TGTGCCAGCAGCTCGACTAGTCCTAGCACAGATACGCAGTATTTT. It yields the protein CASSSTSPSTDTQYF.

The CDR3 DNA is TGTGCCACCTCGGACAGGGTTGGCTACACCTTC. As protein: CATSDRVGYTF. The chain links TRBV28 to TRBJ1-2; 8 nucleotides match TRBD1. V was pared by 10 bases and J by 7 bases, with 5 bases of the junction left unmatched. The CDR3 runs 11 residues. The germline CDR1 and CDR2 sequences are MDHEN and SYDVKM.

Only a few counts were recorded for this clone. V and J are TRBV5-1 and TRBJ1-2; no definite D call. CDR1 SGHRS and CDR2 YFSETQ come from the germline V gene. This CDR3 contains 14 residues. The ends were cut back, 2 bases at V and 7 bases at J, with 15 bases in the middle. Written as DNA, the CDR3 is TGCGCCAGCAGCTTAGTCAGGCCTCCAAGTGGCTACACCTTC. This translates into CASSLVRPPSGYTF.

The rearrangement links TRBV30 to TRBJ1-1; TRBD1 matches at 7 bases. Germline V gene lookup returns CDR1 GTSNPN and CDR2 SVGIG (reference sequence). V shed 8 bases, J shed 0 bases, and the junction held 6 bases outside the gene matches. CDR3 length: 13 residues. CDR3 protein: CARDRIMNTEAFF. Written as DNA, the CDR3 is TGTGCCCGGGACAGAATCATGAACACTGAAGCTTTCTTT.

This sequence joins TRBV2 and TRBJ1-1; 7 positions agree with TRBD1. The CDR3 contains 15 residues. V lost 6 bases, J lost 10 bases, and 17 bases stayed unmatched. CDR1 and CDR2 (germline): SNHLY, FYNNEI. CDR3 nucleotides: TGTGCCAGCAGCGAAACCCGGACGGCAGGGGGGACAGCTTTCTTT. Its translation: CASSETRTAGGTAFF.

This sequence joins TRBV5-1 and TRBJ2-7; 8 bases line up with TRBD2. Trimming at V came to 1 base and at J to 2 bases, leaving 8 bases not matched to a gene. The CDR3 is 16 residues long. The germline gives CDR1 SGHRS, CDR2 YFSETQ. The CDR3: CASSLKAGAGAYEQYF. The CDR3 DNA is TGCGCCAGCAGCTTGAAGGCGGGAGCGGGAGCCTACGAGCAGTACTTC.

This clone was detected ten times or more. The V call is TRBV27, the J call TRBJ1-2, with D possibly TRBD1 on 5 matching bases. CDR1 and CDR2 from the germline V gene are MNHEY and SMNVEV (reference sequence). The CDR3 totals 11 residues. V was cut by 5 bases and J by 4 bases, with 5 bases left in between. CDR3 protein: CASSRGYGYTF. The CDR3 nucleotides read TGTGCCAGCAGTAGGGGCTATGGCTACACCTTC.

J is TRBJ1-5 and V is TRBV5-8; TRBD1 matches at 7 bases. CDR1 is SGHTS and CDR2 is YDEGEE in the germline V gene. The V gene end was trimmed by 0 bases and the J gene end by 2 bases; junction bases not matched to a gene: 2. The CDR3 consists of 15 residues. CDR3 amino acids: CASSLGDRGNQPQHF. The CDR3 nucleotides are TGTGCCAGCAGCTTGGGCGACAGGGGCAATCAGCCCCAGCATTTT.

The chain uses TRBV28 and TRBJ2-2; D gene unclear. V lost 6 bases and J lost 4, with 15 bases in between. Germline loops: CDR1 MDHEN, CDR2 SYDVKM. The CDR3 totals 15 residues. The CDR3 sequence is CASSSYSSITGELFF. CDR3 nucleotide sequence: TGTGCCAGCAGCTCCTACTCGAGTATCACCGGGGAGCTGTTTTTT. The complete variable domain, with remaining parts taken from reference TRBV28 and TRBJ2-2, reads DVKVTQSSRYLVKRTGEKVFLECVQDMDHENMFWYRQDPGLGLRLIYFSYDVKMKEKGDIPEGYSVSREKKERFSLILESASTNQTSMYLCASSSYSSITGELFFGEGSRLTVL.